Below are 3 T cell receptor beta chains sequenced from a single sample in a study of technical replicates of blood from a handful of donors. Data came from immunoSEQ multiplex PCR; TCRdb stores just in-frame clones and leaves some out. This table holds approximately 84,000 clones, 98% found once. The sequenced sample consisted of T cells isolated from PBMCs. The receptors were sampled from a human donor in good health.

The V and J genes are TRBV5-4 and TRBJ2-3; perhaps TRBD1 as D (6 bases). The CDR3 extends over 17 amino acids. V lost 0 bases, J lost 2 bases, and 16 bases lay in between. In germline, CDR1 is SGHNT, CDR2 YYREEE (reference sequence). As DNA, the CDR3 is TGTGCCAGCAGCTTGGCGGTGACAGGTTTTTCCACAGATACGCAGTATTTT. Its protein product is CASSLAVTGFSTDTQYF.

The chain carries TRBV2 and TRBJ2-3; the match to TRBD2 covers 10 bases. Germline trimming cut 6 bases from V and 6 bases from J; bases unmatched to any gene: 9. The CDR3 contains 15 residues. Germline V lookup: CDR1 SNHLY, CDR2 FYNNEI. The CDR3 DNA sequence: TGTGCCAGCAGGTACACTAGCGGGGATCGGGATACGCAGTATTTT. Translated, it gives CASRYTSGDRDTQYF.

The J gene is TRBJ2-1, the V gene TRBV5-1, with D perhaps matching TRBD2 (7 bases). The V gene's germline CDR1 is SGHRS and CDR2 YFSETQ. V was trimmed by 1 base and J by 1 base, leaving 12 bases between them. The CDR3 length is 16 residues. The CDR3, as DNA: TGCGCCAGCAGCTTGTTACGGGGGGCTTCCTACAATGAGCAGTTCTTC. This codes for CASSLLRGASYNEQFF.